Each of the 17 T cell receptor beta chains below was sequenced from the same sample in a study of cytomegalovirus exposure and HLA in healthy donors. PCR amplification relied on 60 Vbeta primers (plus 13 Jbeta primers). Data came from immunoSEQ multiplex PCR; TCRdb stores just in-frame clones and leaves some out. The data show 200,000 to 250,000 clones, over 60% seen once. The specimen was PBMCs. Receptors originate from a man aged 40-49 years in good health and CMV-seronegative.

V is TRBV19 and J is TRBJ2-3; D perhaps matches TRBD2 (7 bases). CDR1 is LNHDA, CDR2 SQIVND, per germline (reference sequence). Trimming took off 0 bases at V and 2 bases at J, with 12 bases between the two ends. The CDR3 is 16 amino acids. The CDR3 reads CASSIERGTNTDTQYF. CDR3 DNA: TGTGCCAGTAGTATAGAAAGGGGGACTAACACAGATACGCAGTATTTT.

The chain uses TRBV20-1 and TRBJ2-5; D call uncertain. Germline V CDR1 and CDR2: DFQATT, SNEGSKA (reference sequence). The CDR3 runs to 11 residues. Trimming removed 5 bases at V and 1 base at J, with 5 bases between. The CDR3 sequence: CSAFVQETQYF. Written as DNA, the CDR3 is TGCAGTGCTTTCGTCCAAGAGACCCAGTACTTC.

J is TRBJ1-2 and V is TRBV7-2; a weak D match, TRBD1 (5 bases). Per the germline V gene, CDR1 is SGHTA and CDR2 is FQGNSA. V lost 0 bases and J lost 4, with 15 bases in between. The CDR3 totals 16 residues. In DNA form, the CDR3 reads TGTGCCAGCAGCTTAGCGACGTCGGCAGGGATCTATGGCTACACCTTC. This gives the protein CASSLATSAGIYGYTF. Supplemented by reference TRBV7-2 and TRBJ1-2, the full variable domain reads GAGVSQSPSNKVTEKGKDVELRCDPISGHTALYWYRQSLGQGLEFLIYFQGNSAPDKSGLPSDRFSAERTGGSVSTLTIQRTQQEDSAVYLCASSLATSAGIYGYTFGSGTRLTVV.

The chain uses TRBV9 and TRBJ2-5; the D gene is possibly TRBD1 (7 bases). This CDR3 comprises 18 residues. The germline CDR1 and CDR2 sequences are SGDLS and YYNGEE. V was pared by 4 bases and J by 4 bases, with 26 bases between. The DNA of the CDR3 is TGTGCCAGCAGCACACGACCGCGACAGGGAGGAGTAGGAGAGACCCAGTACTTC. It yields the protein CASSTRPRQGGVGETQYF.

There are a few counts of this clone. This chain links TRBV2 with TRBJ1-1; D is possibly TRBD1 (5 bases). Germline V gene lookup returns CDR1 SNHLY and CDR2 FYNNEI. V was pared by 6 bases and J by 5 bases, with 13 bases between. This CDR3 is 13 amino acids long. CDR3 region: CASRTAPSTEAFF. In DNA, the CDR3 is TGTGCCAGCAGGACAGCCCCCTCTACTGAAGCTTTCTTT.

CDR3 amino acids: CASSLQGATDGYTF. The CDR3 DNA reads TGTGCCAGCAGTTTACAGGGGGCTACGGATGGCTACACCTTC. This chain links TRBV5-5 with TRBJ1-2, with TRBD1 matching over 9 bases. The V gene end was trimmed by 5 bases and the J gene end by 6 bases; junction bases not matched to a gene: 8. Germline CDR1 reads SGHKS; CDR2 reads YYEKEE (reference sequence). CDR3 length equals 14 residues.

This clone showed up just a few times. V is TRBV7-2 and J is TRBJ2-1; D may be TRBD2 (6 bases). CDR3 length: 15 residues. Germline V lookup: CDR1 SGHTA, CDR2 FQGNSA. The V end was cut by 7 bases, the J end by 9 bases, with 22 bases between. CDR3 in amino acids: CASKSSATRGSEQFF. The DNA of the CDR3 is TGTGCCAGCAAATCTAGCGCTACTCGGGGTAGTGAGCAGTTCTTC.

This clone was found once. V usage is TRBV29-1 and J usage is TRBJ2-3; D not resolved. CDR1 and CDR2 (germline): SQVTM, ANQGSEA. V lost 3 bases to trimming and J lost 1 base, with 11 bases between them. The CDR3 length is 14 residues. CDR3 protein: CSVESGIRTDTQYF. CDR3 nucleotide sequence: TGCAGCGTTGAGTCAGGTATACGCACAGATACGCAGTATTTT.

The J gene is TRBJ2-1, the V gene TRBV7-8, with 9 bases fitting TRBD2. The CDR3 contains 15 residues. The V gene end was trimmed by 3 bases and the J gene end by 4 bases; junction bases not matched to a gene: 4. Germline CDR1 is SGHVS and CDR2 is FQNEAQ. This CDR3 reads CASSLLAGTYNEQFF. Here the CDR3 DNA reads TGTGCCAGCAGCTTGCTAGCGGGGACATACAATGAGCAGTTCTTC.

This clone came up once. The chain uses TRBV5-5 and TRBJ1-4; weak D call: TRBD1 (5 bases). V was cut by 0 bases and J by 5 bases, with 20 bases left in between. The CDR3 spans 18 residues. CDR1 is SGHKS, CDR2 YYEKEE, per germline (reference sequence). CDR3 region: CASSLDRLSGGVNEKLFF. CDR3 nucleotides: TGTGCCAGCAGCTTGGACCGACTGTCGGGAGGGGTAAATGAAAAACTGTTTTTT.

This clone appeared a single time. The rearrangement uses TRBV27 and TRBJ2-1; the match to TRBD2 covers 9 bases. V trimming: 4 bases; J trimming: 4 bases; junction bases outside the gene matches: 2. The germline V gene encodes CDR1 MNHEY and CDR2 SMNVEV (reference sequence). The CDR3 contains 14 residues. In DNA form, the CDR3 reads TGTGCCAGCAGTTCGGCGGGGGGGTACAATGAGCAGTTCTTC. It is translated as CASSSAGGYNEQFF.

This clone has just one count. The gene calls are TRBV4-3 and TRBJ1-6, with 9 bases that match TRBD1. Germline V gene lookup returns CDR1 LGHNA and CDR2 YSLEER. Germline trimming cut 2 bases from V and 0 bases from J; bases unmatched to any gene: 11. CDR3 length equals 20 residues. CDR3 bases: TGCGCCAGCAGCCAATCGCTTCGGACAGGGGCGAGCTCCTATAATTCACCCCTCCACTTT. Its translation: CASSQSLRTGASSYNSPLHF.

The chain carries TRBV15 and TRBJ1-4; TRBD1 is a possible D gene (5 bases). V was cut by 0 bases and J by 8 bases, with 16 bases left in between. CDR3 size: 16 residues. Germline V gene lookup returns CDR1 LNHNV and CDR2 YYDKDF (reference sequence). The CDR3 DNA follows: TGTGCCACCAGCAGAGATCCCCCTTGGGACTCCGAAAAACTGTTTTTT. This encodes CATSRDPPWDSEKLFF.

The V call is TRBV7-9, the J call TRBJ2-1; 9 bases align to TRBD2. Trimming at V came to 4 bases and at J to 3 bases, leaving 4 bases not matched to a gene. Germline V gene sequence: CDR1 SEHNR, CDR2 FQNEAQ (reference sequence). The CDR3 contains 15 residues. DNA of the CDR3: TGTGCCAGCAGCTCTCTGCGGGGGGGCTACAATGAGCAGTTCTTC. Amino acids: CASSSLRGGYNEQFF.

This rearrangement joins TRBV5-4 to TRBJ1-6; a weak D match, TRBD1 (6 bases). The germline gives CDR1 SGHNT, CDR2 YYREEE (reference sequence). CDR3 length equals 17 residues. V was trimmed by 3 bases and J by 8 bases, leaving 21 bases between them. The CDR3 region has the DNA TGTGCCAGCAGCTATCGAGGGGGATTTCGGGAAGATTCACCCCTCCACTTT. This translates into CASSYRGGFREDSPLHF.

The rearrangement uses TRBV2 and TRBJ1-1; D gene ambiguous. This CDR3 is built from 15 residues. Germline V lookup: CDR1 SNHLY, CDR2 FYNNEI. Trimming took 7 bases from V and 1 from J, leaving 16 bases between them. The CDR3 spells CASIQLGSSNTEAFF. The CDR3 nucleotides are TGTGCCAGCATCCAACTGGGCAGCTCGAACACTGAAGCTTTCTTT.

This clone has a handful of counts. Additional DNA sequences in this sample encode the identical CDR3. V and J are TRBV7-9 and TRBJ2-7; the D is unclear. Trimming removed 5 bases at V and 1 base at J, with 9 bases between. CDR3 size: 13 residues. The germline V gene encodes CDR1 SEHNR and CDR2 FQNEAQ (reference sequence). The CDR3 DNA follows: TGTGCCAGCAGCCCACCGGGTTCCTACGAGCAGTACTTC. This sequence encodes CASSPPGSYEQYF.